This passage covers 18 T cell receptor beta chains from one sample sequenced in a study of T cells in narcolepsy. Some clones are missing from TCRdb's copy, which holds only in-frame ones; the method was immunoSEQ multiplex PCR. The table has around 26,000 clones, 84% seen once. The material sequenced was CD45RA- memory CD4+ T cells from PBMCs. The receptors were sampled from a human donor with narcolepsy.

The chain is built from TRBV6-6 and TRBJ2-5, with D perhaps TRBD2 (6 bases). The CDR3 has 13 residues. Germline V gene sequence: CDR1 MNHNY, CDR2 SVGAGI (reference sequence). V was pared by 4 bases and J by 2 bases, with 8 bases between. In nucleotides, the CDR3 is TGTGCCAGCAGTTTGGGACTTCAAGAGACCCAGTACTTC. Translated, it gives CASSLGLQETQYF.

The chain combines TRBV4-3 with TRBJ2-3; 10 bases fit TRBD2. The CDR3 totals 17 residues. V lost 0 bases and J lost 6; bases outside the gene matches: 9. CDR1 is LGHNA, CDR2 YSLEER, per germline. CDR3 sequence (DNA): TGCGCCAGCAGCCAAGATCTGTCTAGCGGGAGAGGGGATACGCAGTATTTT. It specifies CASSQDLSSGRGDTQYF.

The chain recombines TRBV10-1 with TRBJ2-7, with 10 bases matching TRBD2. Germline values: CDR1 WNHNN, CDR2 SYGVQD (reference sequence). There are 16 residues in the CDR3. With V trimmed by 11 bases and J by 5 bases, 18 bases remained unmatched. CDR3 loop: CASGAGLARLLHEQYF. CDR3 coding DNA: TGCGCCTCGGGTGCGGGACTAGCGCGCCTCCTACACGAGCAGTACTTC.

This chain uses TRBV5-4 with TRBJ2-3, with TRBD2 matching 14 bases. Losses at the gene ends were 3 bases for V and 3 bases for J; bases not matched to a gene: 12. Per germline, CDR1 SGHNT and CDR2 YYREEE (reference sequence). This CDR3 comprises 19 residues. The CDR3 bases are TGTGCCAGCAGCTCGCCCGGGACTAGCGGGAGTTGGAGGACAGATACGCAGTATTTT. Translation: CASSSPGTSGSWRTDTQYF.

The chain links TRBV2 to TRBJ2-1, with no clear D. This CDR3 has 12 amino acids. Trimming took 1 base from V and 15 from J, leaving 13 bases between them. CDR1 SNHLY and CDR2 FYNNEI come from the germline V gene. The CDR3 loop is CASSEEVEWWFF. The DNA of the CDR3 is TGTGCCAGCAGTGAAGAGGTAGAATGGTGGTTCTTC.

The V call is TRBV19, the J call TRBJ2-3; D remains ambiguous. CDR3 size: 15 residues. V lost 3 bases, J lost 2 bases, and 12 bases lay in between. Germline-derived CDR1 and CDR2 are LNHDA and SQIVND (reference sequence). CDR3 DNA: TGTGCCAGTAGTATGAACTGGATCGACACAGATACGCAGTATTTT. It encodes CASSMNWIDTDTQYF.

The genes are TRBV18 and TRBJ2-2, with 7 bases identical to TRBD2. This CDR3 has 18 residues. Per germline, CDR1 KGHSH and CDR2 LQKENI. V was pared by 3 bases and J by 6 bases, with 16 bases of the junction left unmatched. This CDR3 is CASSPFLAAPTVAGELFF. Written as DNA, the CDR3 is TGTGCCAGCTCACCTTTCCTAGCGGCACCCACCGTGGCCGGGGAGCTGTTTTTT.

V and J are TRBV7-6 and TRBJ2-5; TRBD1 or TRBD2 may be the D gene (6 bases each). Trimming took off 7 bases at V and 11 bases at J, with 23 bases between the two ends. The CDR3 sequence is 14 residues long. From germline, CDR1 is SGHVS and CDR2 FNYEAQ. CDR3 sequence: CASIREPGAGEQYF. The CDR3, as DNA: TGTGCCAGCATCAGGGAGCCGGGGGCCGGGGAGCAGTACTTC.

This clone showed up just once. The CDR3 sequence: CASSQLTLVTNEKLFF. The CDR3 nucleotides read TGTGCCAGCAGCCAGCTAACCTTGGTAACTAATGAAAAACTGTTTTTT. J is TRBJ1-4 and V is TRBV28; D gene uncertain. Deletions cut 6 bases from V and 1 base from J, with 15 bases between. This CDR3 comprises 16 residues. The germline V gene encodes CDR1 MDHEN and CDR2 SYDVKM.

This clone was detected only once. The CDR3 loop reads CASSKTSGKGTQYF. The CDR3 coding sequence is TGTGCCAGCAGTAAGACTAGCGGGAAGGGTACGCAGTATTTT. V and J are TRBV6-5 and TRBJ2-3, with 11 bases fitting TRBD2. J lost 8 bases, V lost 5 bases, and 6 bases had no gene match. The CDR3 has 14 amino acids. CDR1 is MNHEY, CDR2 SVGAGI, per germline.

The chain has TRBV5-1 and TRBJ2-1; D is undetermined. The CDR3 consists of 12 residues. Trimming left V 2 bases short and J 7 bases short, with 7 bases between. Germline assignment: CDR1 SGHRS and CDR2 YFSETQ. CDR3: CASSFDGNEQFF. CDR3 nucleotides: TGCGCCAGCAGCTTCGACGGGAATGAGCAGTTCTTC.

The V call is TRBV2, the J call TRBJ2-1; 8 bases are shared with TRBD1. CDR3 size: 13 residues. The germline CDR1 and CDR2 sequences are SNHLY and FYNNEI. Losses at the gene ends were 6 bases for V and 10 bases for J; bases not matched to a gene: 8. This CDR3 is CASSRDRSTEQFF. CDR3 bases: TGTGCCAGCAGCCGGGACAGGTCAACAGAGCAGTTCTTC.

V is TRBV7-9 and J is TRBJ2-6; the D is unclear. CDR1 is SEHNR, CDR2 FQNEAQ, per germline (reference sequence). V was trimmed by 4 bases and J by 3 bases, leaving 7 bases between them. The CDR3 contains 14 residues. The CDR3 DNA reads TGTGCCAGCAGCTCCGTAGGTGGGGCCAACGTCCTGACTTTC. Amino acids: CASSSVGGANVLTF.

V gene TRBV14 combines with J gene TRBJ2-5, with D perhaps TRBD2 (5 bases). The DNA end lines up better with TRBJ2-7; the J call may be wrong. The germline CDR1 and CDR2 sequences are SGHDN and FVKESK. The length of the CDR3 is 15 residues. The CDR3, as DNA: TGTGCCAGCAGCCAAGAAAAACTAGTCGCCTACGAGCAGTACTTC. It is translated as CASSQEKLVAYEQYF.

To note about this clone: Mismatch with germline at one junction end may stem from a read error. The sample has other DNA sequences that encode this CDR3 too. The chain joins TRBV9 to TRBJ1-2; TRBD1 matches 9 bases. This CDR3 is 15 amino acids long. In germline, CDR1 is SGDLS, CDR2 YYNGEE. The CDR3 spells CASSAQRTGEGGYTF. The CDR3 DNA reads TGTGCCAGCAGCGCCCAAAGGACAGGGGAGGGTGGCTACACCTTT.

The J gene is TRBJ2-2, the V gene TRBV5-4; 11 nucleotides agree with TRBD2. The V gene's germline CDR1 is SGHNT and CDR2 YYREEE (reference sequence). The length of the CDR3 is 15 residues. Unmatched junction bases numbered 5, after V lost 5 bases and J lost 5 bases. The CDR3 bases are TGTGCCAGCAGTAGTAGCGGGAGGGTAACCGGGGAGCTGTTTTTT. Residues: CASSSSGRVTGELFF.

V is TRBV27 and J is TRBJ2-7; tentative D call: TRBD1 (5 bases). V lost 2 bases and J 2 bases, leaving 10 bases between the germline ends. CDR3 length equals 14 residues. Germline V lookup: CDR1 MNHEY, CDR2 SMNVEV (reference sequence). CDR3 nucleotides: TGTGCCAGCAGTTTAAGGGCAGGGACCTACGAGCAGTACTTC. Its protein product is CASSLRAGTYEQYF.

V usage is TRBV18 and J usage is TRBJ2-3, with D perhaps TRBD1 or TRBD2 (5 bases each). There are 18 residues in the CDR3. With 0 bases removed from V and 0 bases from J, the gap between germline ends came to 16 bases. Germline assignment: CDR1 KGHSH and CDR2 LQKENI. This CDR3 reads CASSPPGRARTSTDTQYF. CDR3 DNA sequence: TGTGCCAGCTCACCACCGGGACGGGCCCGAACTAGCACAGATACGCAGTATTTT.